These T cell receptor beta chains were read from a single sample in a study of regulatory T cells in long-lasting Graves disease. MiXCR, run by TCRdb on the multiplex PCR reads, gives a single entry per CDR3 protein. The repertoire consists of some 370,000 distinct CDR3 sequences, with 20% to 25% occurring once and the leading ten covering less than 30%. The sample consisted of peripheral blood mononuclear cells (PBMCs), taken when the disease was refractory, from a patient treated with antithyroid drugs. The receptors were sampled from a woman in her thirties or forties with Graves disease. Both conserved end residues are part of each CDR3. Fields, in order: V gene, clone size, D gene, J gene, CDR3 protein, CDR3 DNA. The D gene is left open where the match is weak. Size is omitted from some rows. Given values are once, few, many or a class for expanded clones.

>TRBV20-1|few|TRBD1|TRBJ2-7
CSATGQGAGEQYF
TGCAGTGCCACAGGACAGGGGGCGGGAGAGCAGTACTTC
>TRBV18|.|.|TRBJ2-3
CASSPPAGTDTQYF
TGTGCCAGCTCACCACCAGCGGGTACAGATACGCAGTATTTT
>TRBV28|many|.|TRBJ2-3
CASSLYTDTQYF
TGTGCCAGCAGTTTATACACAGATACGCAGTATTTT
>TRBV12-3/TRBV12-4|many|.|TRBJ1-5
CASRRTADQPQHF
TGTGCCAGCAGGCGGACAGCGGATCAGCCCCAGCATTTT
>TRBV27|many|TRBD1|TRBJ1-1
CASSPGTGGTEAFF
TGTGCCAGCAGTCCCGGGACAGGAGGGACTGAAGCTTTCTTT
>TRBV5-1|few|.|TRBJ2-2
CASRELPHTGELFF
TGCGCCAGCAGGGAACTGCCCCACACCGGGGAGCTGTTTTTT
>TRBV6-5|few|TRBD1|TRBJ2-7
CASSYGDRGLDEQYF
TGTGCCAGCAGTTACGGGGACAGGGGGCTGGACGAGCAGTACTTC
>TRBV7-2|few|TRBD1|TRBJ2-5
CASTFIRQGRGQETQYF
TGTGCCAGCACATTTATTAGACAGGGTAGGGGCCAAGAGACCCAGTACTTC
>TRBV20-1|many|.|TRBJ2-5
CSARSRGWEETQYF
TGCAGTGCTAGAAGTAGGGGGTGGGAAGAGACCCAGTACTTC
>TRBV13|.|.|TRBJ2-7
CASRKSGDKQREQYF
TGTGCCAGCCGCAAGTCGGGCGACAAACAGCGCGAGCAGTACTTC
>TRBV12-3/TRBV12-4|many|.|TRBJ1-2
CASSLALRAAEHTF
TGTGCCAGCAGTTTAGCGCTTCGGGCGGCGGAGCACACCTTC
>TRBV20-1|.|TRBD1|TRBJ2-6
CSARLGGAGANVLTF
TGCAGTGCTAGATTAGGGGGCGCTGGGGCCAACGTCCTGACTTTC
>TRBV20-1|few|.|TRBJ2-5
CSARDLLLAPQETQYF
TGCAGTGCTAGAGATCTATTATTGGCCCCTCAAGAGACCCAGTACTTC
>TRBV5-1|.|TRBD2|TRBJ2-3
CASSLIVSGGGDTQYF
TGCGCCAGCAGCTTGATTGTGTCGGGAGGGGGAGATACGCAGTATTTT
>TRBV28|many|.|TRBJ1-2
CASVENYGYTF
TGTGCCAGCGTCGAAAACTATGGCTACACCTTC
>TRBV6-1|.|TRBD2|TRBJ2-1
CASSPRLVAGGRGEQFF
TGTGCCAGCAGCCCGCGACTCGTAGCGGGTGGAAGGGGTGAGCAGTTCTTC